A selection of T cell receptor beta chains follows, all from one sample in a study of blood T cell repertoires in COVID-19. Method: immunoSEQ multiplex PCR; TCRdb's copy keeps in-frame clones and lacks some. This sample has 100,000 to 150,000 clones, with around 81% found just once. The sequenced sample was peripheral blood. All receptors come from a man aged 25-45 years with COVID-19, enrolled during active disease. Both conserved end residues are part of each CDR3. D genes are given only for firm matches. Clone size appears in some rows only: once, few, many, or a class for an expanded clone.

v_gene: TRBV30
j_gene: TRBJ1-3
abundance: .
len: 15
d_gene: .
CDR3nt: TGTGCCTGGAGTGTGGGGGCTGGAGTTGGAAACACCATATATTTT
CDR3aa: CAWSVGAGVGNTIYF

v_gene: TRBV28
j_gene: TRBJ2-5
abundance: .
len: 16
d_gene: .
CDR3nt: TGTGCCAGCAGTTTAACCTGGACAGTGTCTTGGGAGACCCAGTACTTC
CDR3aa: CASSLTWTVSWETQYF

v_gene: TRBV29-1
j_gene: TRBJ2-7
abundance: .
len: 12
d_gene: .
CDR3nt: TGCAGCGTTGCAGAGGCTTCCTACGAGCAGTACTTC
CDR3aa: CSVAEASYEQYF

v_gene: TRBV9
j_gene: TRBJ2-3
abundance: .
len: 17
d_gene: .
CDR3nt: TGTGCCAGCAGCGCGAGAGGTGGCTCCGGGAGCACAGATACGCAGTATTTT
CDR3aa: CASSARGGSGSTDTQYF

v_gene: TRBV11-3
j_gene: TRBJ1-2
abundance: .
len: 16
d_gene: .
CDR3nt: TGTGCCAGCAGCTTGGGGCAGCCGCATCAAAACTATGGCTACACCTTC
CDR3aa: CASSLGQPHQNYGYTF

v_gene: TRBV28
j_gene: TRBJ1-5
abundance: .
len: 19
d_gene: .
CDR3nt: TGTGCCAGCAGGCCGGGGGGGGGTAGCCTATATAGTCGCAATCAGCCCCAGCATTTT
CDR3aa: CASRPGGGSLYSRNQPQHF

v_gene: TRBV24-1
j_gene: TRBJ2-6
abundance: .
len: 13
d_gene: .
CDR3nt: TGTGCCACCGGGGGGTCTGGGGCCAACGTCCTGACTTTC
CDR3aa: CATGGSGANVLTF

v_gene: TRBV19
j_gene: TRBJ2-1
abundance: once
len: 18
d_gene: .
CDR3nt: TGTGCCAGTAGTATCAGCCCCTGGACAGAGTTCAGCTACAATGAGCAGTTCTTC
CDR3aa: CASSISPWTEFSYNEQFF

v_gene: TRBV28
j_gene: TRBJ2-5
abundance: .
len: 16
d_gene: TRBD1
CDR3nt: TGTGCCAGCAGTCTCCCCATAGCAGGGGGCGAAGAGACCCAGTACTTC
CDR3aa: CASSLPIAGGEETQYF

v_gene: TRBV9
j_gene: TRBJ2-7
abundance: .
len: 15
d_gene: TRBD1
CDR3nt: TGTGCCAGCAGCGTAGAAGGGGGCCCTATTGGGGAGCAGTACTTC
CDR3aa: CASSVEGGPIGEQYF

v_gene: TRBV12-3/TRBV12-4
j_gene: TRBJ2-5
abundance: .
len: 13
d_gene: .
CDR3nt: TGTGCCAGCAGTTTCAAGGGAGCAGAGACCCAGTACTTC
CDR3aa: CASSFKGAETQYF

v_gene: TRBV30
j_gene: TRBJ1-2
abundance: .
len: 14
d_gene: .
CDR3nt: TGTGCCTGGAGTCCCGGGAACAGCAACTATGGCTACACCTTC
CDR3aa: CAWSPGNSNYGYTF

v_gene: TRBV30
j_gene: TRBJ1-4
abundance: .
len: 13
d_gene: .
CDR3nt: TGTGCCTGGCTGGCCGGCGGGGGAGAAAAACTGTTTTTT
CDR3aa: CAWLAGGGEKLFF

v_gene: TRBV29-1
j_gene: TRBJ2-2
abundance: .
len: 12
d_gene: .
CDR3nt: TGCAGCGTGGGGCTGAACACCGGGGAGCTGTTTTTT
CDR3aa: CSVGLNTGELFF

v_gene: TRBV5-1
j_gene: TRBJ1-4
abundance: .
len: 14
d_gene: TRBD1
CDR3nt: TGCGCCAGCAGGACAGGGCCAACTAATGAAAAACTGTTTTTT
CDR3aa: CASRTGPTNEKLFF

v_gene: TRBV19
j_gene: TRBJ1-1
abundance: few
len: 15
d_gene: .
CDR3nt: TGTGCCAGTAGTATAGGCGGGGAGTTGGTCACTGAAGCTTTCTTT
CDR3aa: CASSIGGELVTEAFF

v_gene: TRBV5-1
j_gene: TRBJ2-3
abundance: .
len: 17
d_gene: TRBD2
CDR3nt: TGCGCCAGCAGCTTGGGGGCTAGCGGAGGCTTCACAGATACGCAGTATTTT
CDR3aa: CASSLGASGGFTDTQYF

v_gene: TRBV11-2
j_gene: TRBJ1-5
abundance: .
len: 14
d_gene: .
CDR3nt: TGTGCCAGCAGCTCGGGACTACGGAATCAGCCCCAGCATTTT
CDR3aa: CASSSGLRNQPQHF

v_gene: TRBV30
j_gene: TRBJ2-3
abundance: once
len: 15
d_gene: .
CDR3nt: TGTGCCTGGAGTCAACTCAGGGAGGCCACAGATACGCAGTATTTT
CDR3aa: CAWSQLREATDTQYF

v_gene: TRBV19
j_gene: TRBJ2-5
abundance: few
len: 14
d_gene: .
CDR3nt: TGTGCCAGCTCCAGGGGGGCGTTCGAAGAGACCCAGTACTTC
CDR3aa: CASSRGAFEETQYF

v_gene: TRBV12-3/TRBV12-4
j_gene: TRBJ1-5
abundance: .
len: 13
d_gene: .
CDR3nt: TGTGCCAGCAGTTTCCAAGGGGATCAGCCCCAGCATTTT
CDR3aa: CASSFQGDQPQHF

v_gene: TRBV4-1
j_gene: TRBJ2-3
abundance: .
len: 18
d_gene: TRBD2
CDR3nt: TGCGCCAGCAGCCAAGGAGGTCTAGCGGGAAGACGGCAAGATACGCAGTATTTT
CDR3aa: CASSQGGLAGRRQDTQYF

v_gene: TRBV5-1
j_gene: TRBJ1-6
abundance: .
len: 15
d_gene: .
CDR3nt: TGCGCCAGCAGCTTCTCCTCGCAGGGTTCTTCACCCCTCCACTTT
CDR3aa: CASSFSSQGSSPLHF

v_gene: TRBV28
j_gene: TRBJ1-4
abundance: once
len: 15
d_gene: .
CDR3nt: TGTGCCAGCAGCTCTATCTCAGGGGTAGGAGAAAAACTGTTTTTT
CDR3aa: CASSSISGVGEKLFF

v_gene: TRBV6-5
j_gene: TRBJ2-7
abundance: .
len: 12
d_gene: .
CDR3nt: TGTGCCAGCAGGAGATCGGGGAAACGGCAGTACTTC
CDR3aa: CASRRSGKRQYF

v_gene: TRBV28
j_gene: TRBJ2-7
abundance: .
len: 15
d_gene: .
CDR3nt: TGTGCCAGCAGTTTATTAGGGCGCGGGTCGTACGAGCAGTACTTC
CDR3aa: CASSLLGRGSYEQYF

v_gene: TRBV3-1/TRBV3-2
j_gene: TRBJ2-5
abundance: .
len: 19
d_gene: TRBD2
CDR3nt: TGTGCCAGCAGCCGGGGACTAGCGGGAGAGTGGCGGGGGCAAGAGACCCAGTACTTC
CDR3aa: CASSRGLAGEWRGQETQYF

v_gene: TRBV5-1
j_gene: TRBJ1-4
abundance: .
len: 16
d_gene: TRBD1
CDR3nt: TGCGCCAGCAGTTCTAATCCGGGACAGCATAATGAAAAACTGTTTTTT
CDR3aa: CASSSNPGQHNEKLFF

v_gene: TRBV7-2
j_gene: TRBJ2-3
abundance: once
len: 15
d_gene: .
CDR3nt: TGTGCCAGCAGCTTGTGGCTGGCTAGCACAGATACGCAGTATTTT
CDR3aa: CASSLWLASTDTQYF

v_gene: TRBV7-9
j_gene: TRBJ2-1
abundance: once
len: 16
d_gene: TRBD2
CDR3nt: TGTGCCAGCAGCTTAGTAGTAGCGGGAGGGAGGGGTGAGCAGTTCTTC
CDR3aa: CASSLVVAGGRGEQFF

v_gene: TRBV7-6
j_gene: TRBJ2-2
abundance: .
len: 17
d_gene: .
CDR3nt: TGTGCCAGCAGCTCCGGGGTTGACATCCCGAACACCGGGGAGCTGTTTTTT
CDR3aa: CASSSGVDIPNTGELFF

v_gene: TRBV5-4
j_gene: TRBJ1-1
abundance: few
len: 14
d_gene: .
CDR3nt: TGTGCCAGCAGCTTAGACGGGAGGGCAACTGAAGCTTTCTTT
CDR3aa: CASSLDGRATEAFF

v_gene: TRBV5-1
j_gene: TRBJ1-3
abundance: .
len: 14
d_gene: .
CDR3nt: TGCGCCAGCAGCTTGGGAGTCTCTGGAAACACCATATATTTT
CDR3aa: CASSLGVSGNTIYF

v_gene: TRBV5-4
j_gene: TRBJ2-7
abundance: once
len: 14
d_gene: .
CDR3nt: TGTGCCAGCAGCTCGAGAGGCAGCTCCTACGAGCAGTACTTC
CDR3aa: CASSSRGSSYEQYF